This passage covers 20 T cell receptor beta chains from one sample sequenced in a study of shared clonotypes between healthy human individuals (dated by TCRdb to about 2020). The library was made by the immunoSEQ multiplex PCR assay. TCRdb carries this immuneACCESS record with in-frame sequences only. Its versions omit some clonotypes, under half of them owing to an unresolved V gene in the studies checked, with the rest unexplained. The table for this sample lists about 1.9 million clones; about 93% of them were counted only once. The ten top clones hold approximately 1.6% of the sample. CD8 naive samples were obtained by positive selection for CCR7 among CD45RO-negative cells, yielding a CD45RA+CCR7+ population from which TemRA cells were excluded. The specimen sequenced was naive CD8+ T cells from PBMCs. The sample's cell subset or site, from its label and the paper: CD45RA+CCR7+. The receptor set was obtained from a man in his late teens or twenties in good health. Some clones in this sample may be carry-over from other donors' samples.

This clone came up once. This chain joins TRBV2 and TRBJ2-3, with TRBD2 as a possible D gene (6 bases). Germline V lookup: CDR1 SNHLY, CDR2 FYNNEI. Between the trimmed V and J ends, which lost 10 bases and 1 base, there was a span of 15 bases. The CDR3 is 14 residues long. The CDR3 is CATFGTPRTDTQYF. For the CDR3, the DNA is TGTGCCACTTTCGGGACTCCCCGCACAGATACGCAGTATTTT.

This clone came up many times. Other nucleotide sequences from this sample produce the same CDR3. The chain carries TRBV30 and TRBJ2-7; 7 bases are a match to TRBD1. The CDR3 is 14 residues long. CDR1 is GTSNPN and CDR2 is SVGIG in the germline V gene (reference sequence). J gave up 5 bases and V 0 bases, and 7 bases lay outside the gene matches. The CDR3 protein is CAWSVGRGSHEQYF. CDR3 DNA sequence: TGTGCCTGGAGTGTCGGCAGGGGGTCACACGAGCAGTACTTC.

The CDR3 DNA sequence: TGCGCCAGCAGCCCTACCAATACACCTTACAATGAGCAGTTCTTC. Protein: CASSPTNTPYNEQFF. The chain has TRBV5-1 and TRBJ2-1, with D unresolved. Germline CDR1 SGHRS, CDR2 YFSETQ. CDR3 length: 15 residues. Trimming cost V 4 bases and J 4 bases, with 15 bases left between them.

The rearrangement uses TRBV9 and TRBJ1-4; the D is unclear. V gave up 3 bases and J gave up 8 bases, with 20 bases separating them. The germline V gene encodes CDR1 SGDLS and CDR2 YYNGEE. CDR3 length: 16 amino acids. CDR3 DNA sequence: TGTGCCAGCAGCGGACCGCGGACCGGGGTTGGAGAAAAACTGTTTTTT. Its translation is CASSGPRTGVGEKLFF.

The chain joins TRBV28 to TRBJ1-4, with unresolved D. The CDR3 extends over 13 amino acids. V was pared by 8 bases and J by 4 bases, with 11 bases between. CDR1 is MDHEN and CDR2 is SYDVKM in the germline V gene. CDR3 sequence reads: CASSVSLNEKLFF. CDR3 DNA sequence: TGTGCCAGCTCAGTCAGCCTTAATGAAAAACTGTTTTTT.

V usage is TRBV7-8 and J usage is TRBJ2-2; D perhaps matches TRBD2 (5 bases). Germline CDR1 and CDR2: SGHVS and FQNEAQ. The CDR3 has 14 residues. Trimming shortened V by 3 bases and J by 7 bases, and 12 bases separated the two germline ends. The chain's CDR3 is CASSFGLADGELFF. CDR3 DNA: TGTGCCAGCAGCTTTGGTCTAGCAGACGGGGAGCTGTTTTTT.

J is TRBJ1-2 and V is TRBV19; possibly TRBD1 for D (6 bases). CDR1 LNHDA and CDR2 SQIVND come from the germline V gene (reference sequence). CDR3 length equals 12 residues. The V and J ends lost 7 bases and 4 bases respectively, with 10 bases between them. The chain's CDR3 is CASMTGFYGYTF. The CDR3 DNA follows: TGTGCCAGTATGACAGGATTCTATGGCTACACCTTC.

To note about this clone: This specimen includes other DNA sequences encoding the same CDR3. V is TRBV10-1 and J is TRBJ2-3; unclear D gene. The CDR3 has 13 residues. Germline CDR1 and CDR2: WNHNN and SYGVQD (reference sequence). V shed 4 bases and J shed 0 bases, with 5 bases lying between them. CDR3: CASSGSSTDTQYF. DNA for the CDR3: TGCGCCAGCAGTGGATCGAGCACAGATACGCAGTATTTT.

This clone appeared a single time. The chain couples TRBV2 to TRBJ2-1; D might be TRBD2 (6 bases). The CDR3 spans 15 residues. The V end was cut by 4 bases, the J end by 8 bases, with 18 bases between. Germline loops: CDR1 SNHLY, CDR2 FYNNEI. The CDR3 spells CASSAVGRPMDEQFF. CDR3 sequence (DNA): TGTGCCAGCAGTGCCGTGGGGAGGCCTATGGATGAGCAGTTCTTC.

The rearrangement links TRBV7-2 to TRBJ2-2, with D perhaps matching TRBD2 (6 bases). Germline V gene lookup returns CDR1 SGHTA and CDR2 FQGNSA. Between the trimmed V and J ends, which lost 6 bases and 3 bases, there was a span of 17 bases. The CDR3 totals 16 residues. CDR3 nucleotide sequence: TGTGCCAGCAGTTGGAATGGAGGGTGGGACACCGGGGAGCTGTTTTTT. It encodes CASSWNGGWDTGELFF.

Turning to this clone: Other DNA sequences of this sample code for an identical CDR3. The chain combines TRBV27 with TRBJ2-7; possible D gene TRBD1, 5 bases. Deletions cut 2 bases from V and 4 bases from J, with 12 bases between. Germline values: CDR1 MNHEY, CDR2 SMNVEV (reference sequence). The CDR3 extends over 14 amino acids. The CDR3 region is CASSLGASGYEQYF. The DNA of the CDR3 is TGTGCCAGCAGTTTAGGGGCGTCGGGTTACGAGCAGTACTTC.

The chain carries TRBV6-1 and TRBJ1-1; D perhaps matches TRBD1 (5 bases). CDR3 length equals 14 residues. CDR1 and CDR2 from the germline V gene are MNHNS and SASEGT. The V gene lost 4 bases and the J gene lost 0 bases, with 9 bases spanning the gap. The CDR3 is CASSATVMNTEAFF. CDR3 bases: TGTGCCAGCAGTGCGACAGTTATGAACACTGAAGCTTTCTTT.

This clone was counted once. CDR3 bases: TGTGCCAGCAGTGATTTTACGGGACTAGCGGGAGTGGCCTACGAGCAGTACTTC. This codes for CASSDFTGLAGVAYEQYF. The chain combines TRBV6-1 with TRBJ2-7; the match to TRBD2 covers 14 bases. CDR3 length: 18 amino acids. V gave up 3 bases and J gave up 2 bases; unmatched junction bases: 9. Germline values: CDR1 MNHNS, CDR2 SASEGT.

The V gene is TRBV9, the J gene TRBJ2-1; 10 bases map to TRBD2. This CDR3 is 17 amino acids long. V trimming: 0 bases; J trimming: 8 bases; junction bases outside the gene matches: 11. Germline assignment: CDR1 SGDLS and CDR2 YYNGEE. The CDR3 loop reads CASSVVTSGNLMDEQFF. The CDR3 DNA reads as TGTGCCAGCAGCGTAGTAACTAGCGGGAATTTAATGGATGAGCAGTTCTTC.

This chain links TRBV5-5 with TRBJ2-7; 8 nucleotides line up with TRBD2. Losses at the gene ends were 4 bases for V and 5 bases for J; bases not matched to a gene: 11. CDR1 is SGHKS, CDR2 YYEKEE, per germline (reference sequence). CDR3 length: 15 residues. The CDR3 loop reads CASSPFSGKLNEQYF. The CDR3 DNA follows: TGTGCCAGCAGCCCATTTAGCGGGAAGCTTAACGAGCAGTACTTC.

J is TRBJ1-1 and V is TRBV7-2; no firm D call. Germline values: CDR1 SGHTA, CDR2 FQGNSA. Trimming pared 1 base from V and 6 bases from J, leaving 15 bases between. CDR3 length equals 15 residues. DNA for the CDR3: TGTGCCAGCAGCTTAGTGATGGAGTTGAAGCCTGAAGCTTTCTTT. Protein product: CASSLVMELKPEAFF.

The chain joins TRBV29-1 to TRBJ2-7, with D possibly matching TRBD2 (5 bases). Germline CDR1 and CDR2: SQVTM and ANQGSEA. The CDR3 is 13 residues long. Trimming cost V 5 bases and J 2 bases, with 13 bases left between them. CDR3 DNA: TGCAGCGTTCGGACGGGATCCGCCTACGAGCAGTACTTC. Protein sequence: CSVRTGSAYEQYF.

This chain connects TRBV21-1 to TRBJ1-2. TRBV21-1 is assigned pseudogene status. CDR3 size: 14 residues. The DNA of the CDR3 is TGTGCCAGCAGAGGACCCCCATACTCGGGTGGCTACACCTTC. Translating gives CASRGPPYSGGYTF.

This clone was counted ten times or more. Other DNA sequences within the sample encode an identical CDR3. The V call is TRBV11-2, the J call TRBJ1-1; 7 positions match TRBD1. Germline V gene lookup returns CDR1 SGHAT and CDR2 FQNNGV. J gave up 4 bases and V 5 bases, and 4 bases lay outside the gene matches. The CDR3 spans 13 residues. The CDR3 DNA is TGTGCCAGCAGCGCCGGGACAGCCACTGAAGCTTTCTTT. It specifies CASSAGTATEAFF.

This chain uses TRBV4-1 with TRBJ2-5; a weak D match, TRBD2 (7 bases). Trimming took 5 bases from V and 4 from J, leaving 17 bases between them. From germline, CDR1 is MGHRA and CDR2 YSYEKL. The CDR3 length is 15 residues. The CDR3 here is CASSKGTGRGETQYF. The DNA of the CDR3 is TGCGCCAGCAGCAAAGGAACAGGGAGGGGAGAGACCCAGTACTTC.